A single sample is the source of the 5 T cell receptor beta chains below, sequenced in a study of T cell changes during pregnancy in multiple sclerosis. TCRdb keeps only in-frame clones here, not all; method: immunoSEQ multiplex PCR. The data hold 61,000 or so clones, with 93% observed a single time. The sample consisted of CD4+ T cells from peripheral blood mononuclear cells, taken before pregnancy. Receptors were obtained from a female donor with multiple sclerosis, enrolled in a pregnancy study.

As regards this clone: One end of the junction varies from germline; a read error may be responsible. The same CDR3 can be traced to other DNA sequences in this sample. CDR3 DNA: TGTGCCAGCAGTCCGATGGGGGGGATCTACGAGCAGTACTTT. It yields the protein CASSPMGGIYEQYF. The V call is TRBV6-6, the J call TRBJ2-7; 7 nucleotides match TRBD2. CDR1 is MNHNY and CDR2 is SVGAGI in the germline V gene (reference sequence). CDR3 length equals 14 residues.

The chain carries TRBV7-2 and TRBJ1-3; tentatively, D is TRBD1 (5 bases). CDR3 length: 15 amino acids. CDR1 SGHTA and CDR2 FQGNSA come from the germline V gene. Trimming left V 3 bases short and J 3 bases short, with 12 bases between. The CDR3 region is CASSFSQGYGNTIYF. CDR3 bases: TGTGCCAGCAGCTTCTCGCAGGGTTATGGAAACACCATATATTTT.

The chain combines TRBV4-1 with TRBJ2-7; 8 bases line up with TRBD1. The CDR3 extends over 14 amino acids. Trimming at V came to 4 bases and at J to 4 bases, leaving 6 bases not matched to a gene. Germline CDR1 and CDR2: MGHRA and YSYEKL. CDR3 loop: CASSPSDRGYEQYF. CDR3 bases: TGCGCCAGCAGCCCGAGCGACAGGGGTTACGAGCAGTACTTC.

V and J are TRBV7-8 and TRBJ1-2; D might be TRBD1 (6 bases). The germline gives CDR1 SGHVS, CDR2 FQNEAQ. The CDR3 is made up of 12 amino acids. V was trimmed by 5 bases and J by 6 bases, leaving 10 bases between them. CDR3 region: CASSLTGNGYTF. The CDR3 DNA reads TGTGCCAGCAGCCTAACAGGGAATGGCTACACCTTC.

The chain carries TRBV7-2 and TRBJ2-5; 10 nucleotides align to TRBD2. From germline, CDR1 is SGHTA and CDR2 FQGNSA. The trim removed 1 base at V and 5 bases at J, leaving 7 bases unmatched. The CDR3 runs 16 residues. CDR3 coding DNA: TGTGCCAGCAGCTTAGAAGCGGGAGGGGAGCGGGAGACCCAGTACTTC. This translates into CASSLEAGGERETQYF.